Below are 4 T cell receptor beta chains sequenced from a single sample in a study of cytomegalovirus exposure and HLA in healthy donors. The PCR employed 60 Vbeta primers together with 13 Jbeta primers. Profiled with immunoSEQ multiplex PCR; TCRdb holds only in-frame clones, not every one. The table lists about 110,000 clones, 55% to 70% of them singletons. Material for sequencing was PBMCs. Receptors originate from a woman in her twenties or thirties in good health and CMV-seronegative.

The chain combines TRBV16 with TRBJ2-2, with D possibly TRBD1 on 6 matching bases. The CDR3 totals 13 residues. The V gene lost 2 bases and the J gene lost 5 bases, with 6 bases spanning the gap. From germline, CDR1 is KGHSY and CDR2 FQNENV. CDR3 region: CASSQTGTGELFF. The CDR3 DNA is TGTGCCAGCAGCCAAACAGGGACCGGGGAGCTGTTTTTT.

The chain couples TRBV7-8 to TRBJ2-1; the D gene is possibly TRBD1 (6 bases). The length of the CDR3 is 13 residues. From germline, CDR1 is SGHVS and CDR2 FQNEAQ. V was pared by 5 bases and J by 7 bases, with 12 bases between. The CDR3 here is CASSPIQGNEQFF. CDR3 nucleotides: TGTGCCAGCAGCCCCATTCAGGGGAATGAGCAGTTCTTC.

There are a few counts of this clone. This sequence joins TRBV15 and TRBJ2-7; D unresolved. V gave up 6 bases and J gave up 1 base, with 13 bases separating them. The CDR3 spans 14 residues. CDR1 and CDR2 from the germline V gene are LNHNV and YYDKDF (reference sequence). The CDR3: CATRSTSSSYEQYF. The CDR3 DNA reads as TGTGCCACCAGGTCGACAAGCTCGTCCTACGAGCAGTACTTC.

The chain joins TRBV6-1 to TRBJ2-1, with TRBD1 matching over 7 bases. Germline values: CDR1 MNHNS, CDR2 SASEGT. The length of the CDR3 is 16 residues. Trimming took 4 bases from V and 4 from J; bases not matched to a gene: 10. CDR3 region: CASSAKTGKQYNEQFF. The CDR3, as DNA: TGTGCCAGCAGTGCAAAGACAGGGAAACAATACAATGAGCAGTTCTTC.